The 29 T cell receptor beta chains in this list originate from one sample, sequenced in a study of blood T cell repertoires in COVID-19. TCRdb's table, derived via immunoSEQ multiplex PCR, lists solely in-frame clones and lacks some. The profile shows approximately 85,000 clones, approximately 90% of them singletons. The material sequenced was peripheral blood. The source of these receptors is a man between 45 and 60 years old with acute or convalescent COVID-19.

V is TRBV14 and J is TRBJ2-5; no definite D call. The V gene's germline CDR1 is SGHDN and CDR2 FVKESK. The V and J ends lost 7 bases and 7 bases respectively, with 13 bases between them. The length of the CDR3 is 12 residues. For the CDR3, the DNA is TGTGCCAGCAATTATGGTCAGTTGACCCAGTACTTC. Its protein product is CASNYGQLTQYF.

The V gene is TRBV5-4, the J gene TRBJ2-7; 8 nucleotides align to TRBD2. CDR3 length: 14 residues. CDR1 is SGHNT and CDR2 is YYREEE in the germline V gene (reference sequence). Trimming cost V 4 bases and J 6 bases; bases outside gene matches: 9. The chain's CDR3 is CASSGGTREAEQYF. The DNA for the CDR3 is TGTGCCAGCAGCGGCGGGACTAGAGAAGCCGAGCAGTACTTC.

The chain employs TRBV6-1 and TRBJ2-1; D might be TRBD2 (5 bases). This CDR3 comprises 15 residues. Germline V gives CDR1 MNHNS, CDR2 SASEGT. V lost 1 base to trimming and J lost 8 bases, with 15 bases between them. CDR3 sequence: CASSEGRRIGDEQFF. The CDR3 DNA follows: TGTGCCAGCAGTGAAGGGCGGCGGATCGGGGATGAGCAGTTCTTC.

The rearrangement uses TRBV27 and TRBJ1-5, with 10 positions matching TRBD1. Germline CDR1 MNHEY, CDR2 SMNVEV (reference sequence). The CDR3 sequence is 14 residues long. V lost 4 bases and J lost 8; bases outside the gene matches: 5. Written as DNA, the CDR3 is TGTGCCAGCAGTTCGAGGACAGGGGGGGAGCCCCAGCATTTT. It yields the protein CASSSRTGGEPQHF.

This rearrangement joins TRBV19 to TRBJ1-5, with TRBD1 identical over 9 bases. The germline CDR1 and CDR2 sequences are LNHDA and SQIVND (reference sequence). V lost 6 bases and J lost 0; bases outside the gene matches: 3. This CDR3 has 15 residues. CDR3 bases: TGTGCCAGTAGCCGGACAGGGGCTAGCAATCAGCCCCAGCATTTT. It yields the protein CASSRTGASNQPQHF.

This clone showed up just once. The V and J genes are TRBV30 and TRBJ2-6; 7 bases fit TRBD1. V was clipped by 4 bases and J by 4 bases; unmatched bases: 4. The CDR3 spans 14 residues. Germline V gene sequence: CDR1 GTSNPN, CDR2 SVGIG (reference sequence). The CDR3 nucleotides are TGTGCCTGGAAGACAGGGACCGGGGCCAACGTCCTGACTTTC. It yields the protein CAWKTGTGANVLTF.

CDR3 sequence: CASSPGQGNGYTF. Here the CDR3 DNA reads TGTGCCAGCAGCCCGGGACAGGGGAATGGCTACACCTTC. The chain is built from TRBV12-3 or TRBV12-4 and TRBJ1-2; 10 bases are shared with TRBD1. J gave up 6 bases and V 6 bases, and 4 bases lay outside the gene matches. The CDR3 sequence is 13 residues long.

The CDR3 DNA is TGTGCCAGCAGCCAGACTAGCGGCATTTACAATGAGCAGTTCTTC. Encoded protein: CASSQTSGIYNEQFF. The chain joins TRBV7-9 to TRBJ2-1, with 9 bases matching TRBD2. The CDR3 loop spans 15 amino acids. V dropped 5 bases and J dropped 4; count of bases not matched to a gene: 6. Germline V lookup: CDR1 SEHNR, CDR2 FQNEAQ (reference sequence). Full variable domain (missing parts from reference TRBV7-9 and TRBJ2-1): DTGVSQNPRHKITKRGQNVTFRCDPISEHNRLYWYRQTLGQGPEFLTYFQNEAQLEKSRLLSDRFSAERPKGSFSTLEIQRTEQGDSAMYLCASSQTSGIYNEQFFGPGTRLTVL.

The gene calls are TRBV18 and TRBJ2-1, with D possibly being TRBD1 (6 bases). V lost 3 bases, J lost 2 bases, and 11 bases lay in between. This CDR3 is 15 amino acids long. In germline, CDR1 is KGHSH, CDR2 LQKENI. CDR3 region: CASSPGRDTYNEQFF. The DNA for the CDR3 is TGTGCCAGCTCACCTGGCAGGGACACCTACAATGAGCAGTTCTTC.

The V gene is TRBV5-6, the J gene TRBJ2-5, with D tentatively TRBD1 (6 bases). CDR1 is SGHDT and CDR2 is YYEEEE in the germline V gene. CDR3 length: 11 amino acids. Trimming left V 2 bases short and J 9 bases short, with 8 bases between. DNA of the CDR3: TGTGCCAGCAGCTTTGGGGGCTCCCAGTACTTC. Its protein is CASSFGGSQYF.

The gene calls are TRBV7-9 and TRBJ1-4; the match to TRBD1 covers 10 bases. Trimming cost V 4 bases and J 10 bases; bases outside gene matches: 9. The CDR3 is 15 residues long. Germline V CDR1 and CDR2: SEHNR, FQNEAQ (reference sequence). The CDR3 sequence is CASSSRTGGDGKLFF. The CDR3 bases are TGTGCCAGCAGCTCGAGGACAGGGGGGGATGGAAAACTGTTTTTT.

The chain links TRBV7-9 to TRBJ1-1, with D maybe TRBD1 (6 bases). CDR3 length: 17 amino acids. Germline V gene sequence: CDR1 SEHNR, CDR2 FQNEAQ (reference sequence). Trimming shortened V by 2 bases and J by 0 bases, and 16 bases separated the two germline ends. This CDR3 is CASSLPRGNSMNTEAFF. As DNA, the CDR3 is TGTGCCAGCAGCTTACCCAGGGGAAACTCTATGAACACTGAAGCTTTCTTT.

The CDR3 sequence is CASSPLRDFTYEQYF. The CDR3 bases are TGTGCCAGCAGTCCACTCCGGGACTTCACCTACGAGCAGTACTTC. This chain joins TRBV28 and TRBJ2-7; weak D call: TRBD2 (6 bases). Per germline, CDR1 MDHEN and CDR2 SYDVKM. V was clipped by 5 bases and J by 2 bases, with 16 bases between them. CDR3 length equals 15 residues.

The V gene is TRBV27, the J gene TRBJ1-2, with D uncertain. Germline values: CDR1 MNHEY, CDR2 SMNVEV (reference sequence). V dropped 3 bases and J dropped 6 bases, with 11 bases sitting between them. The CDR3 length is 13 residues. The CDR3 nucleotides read TGTGCCAGCAGTTTTCGGGGAGGTAATGGCTACACCTTC. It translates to CASSFRGGNGYTF.

CDR3 sequence (DNA): TGTGCCAGCAGCGATACCAGGGGCGCGGGCGAGCAGTACGTC. Its protein product is CASSDTRGAGEQYV. The gene calls are TRBV4-2 and TRBJ2-7, with D tentatively TRBD1 (6 bases). This CDR3 region has 14 residues. Germline lookup yields CDR1 LGHNA and CDR2 YNFKEQ. Trimming removed 5 bases from V and 6 bases from J, with 17 bases in between.

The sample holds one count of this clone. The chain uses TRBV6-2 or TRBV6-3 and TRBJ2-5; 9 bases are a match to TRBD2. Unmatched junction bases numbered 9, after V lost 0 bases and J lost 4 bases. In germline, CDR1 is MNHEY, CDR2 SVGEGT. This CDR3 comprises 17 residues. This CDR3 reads CASSYSTKRGERETQYF. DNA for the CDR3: TGTGCCAGCAGTTACTCAACCAAGCGGGGGGAGCGAGAGACCCAGTACTTC.

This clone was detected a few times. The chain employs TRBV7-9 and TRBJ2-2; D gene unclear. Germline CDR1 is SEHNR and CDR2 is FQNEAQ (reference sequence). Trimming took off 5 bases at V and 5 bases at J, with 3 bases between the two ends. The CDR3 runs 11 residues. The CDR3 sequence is CASSLTGELFF. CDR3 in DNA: TGTGCCAGCAGCCTAACCGGGGAGCTGTTTTTT.

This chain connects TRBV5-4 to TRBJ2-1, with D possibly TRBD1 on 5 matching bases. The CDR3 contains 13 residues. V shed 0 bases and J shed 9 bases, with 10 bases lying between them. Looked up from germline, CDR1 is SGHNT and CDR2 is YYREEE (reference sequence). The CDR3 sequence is CASSLDNRGEQFF. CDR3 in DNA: TGTGCCAGCAGCTTGGATAATAGGGGTGAGCAGTTCTTC.

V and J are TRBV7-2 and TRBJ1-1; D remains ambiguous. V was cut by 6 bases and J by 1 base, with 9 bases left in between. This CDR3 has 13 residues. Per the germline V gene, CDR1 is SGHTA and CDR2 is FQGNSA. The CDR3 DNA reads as TGTGCCAGCAGTTTCGTCGGGAACACTGAAGCTTTCTTT. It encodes CASSFVGNTEAFF.

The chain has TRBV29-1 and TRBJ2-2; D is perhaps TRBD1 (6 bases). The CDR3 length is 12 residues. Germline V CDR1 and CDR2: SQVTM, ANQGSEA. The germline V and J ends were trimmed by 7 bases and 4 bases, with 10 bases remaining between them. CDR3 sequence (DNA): TGCAGCGCTGGACAGTCCACCGGGGAGCTGTTTTTT. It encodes CSAGQSTGELFF.

CDR3 bases: TGTGCCAGCAGCTTAGGACTAGCGGCCGCAGATACGCAGTATTTT. Translation: CASSLGLAAADTQYF. This chain joins TRBV9 and TRBJ2-3, with TRBD2 matching over 10 bases. This CDR3 is 15 amino acids long. V lost 4 bases, J lost 4 bases, and 6 bases stayed unmatched. CDR1 is SGDLS, CDR2 YYNGEE, per germline.

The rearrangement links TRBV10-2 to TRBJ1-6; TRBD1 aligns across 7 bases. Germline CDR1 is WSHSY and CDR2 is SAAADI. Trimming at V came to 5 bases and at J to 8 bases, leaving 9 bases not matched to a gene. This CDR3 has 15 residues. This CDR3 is CASSLEGAWDSPLHF. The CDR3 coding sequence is TGCGCCAGCAGTCTTGAGGGGGCCTGGGATTCACCCCTCCACTTT.

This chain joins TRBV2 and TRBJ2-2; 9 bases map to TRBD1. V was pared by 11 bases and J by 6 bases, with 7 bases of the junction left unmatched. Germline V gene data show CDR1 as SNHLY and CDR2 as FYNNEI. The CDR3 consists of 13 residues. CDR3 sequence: CASRQGVAGELFF. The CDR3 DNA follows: TGTGCCTCACGACAGGGGGTCGCCGGGGAGCTGTTTTTT. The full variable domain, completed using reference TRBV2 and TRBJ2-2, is EPEVTQTPSHQVTQMGQEVILRCVPISNHLYFYWYRQILGQKVEFLVSFYNNEISEKSEIFDDQFSVERPDGSNFTLKIRSTKLEDSAMYFCASRQGVAGELFFGEGSRLTVL.

Here the CDR3 reads CAIDRAGTTEAFF. In nucleotides, the CDR3 is TGTGCCATTGACAGGGCAGGAACTACTGAAGCTTTCTTT. The V gene is TRBV7-9, the J gene TRBJ1-1; 7 positions match TRBD1. J gave up 5 bases and V 10 bases, and 10 bases lay outside the gene matches. This CDR3 is built from 13 residues. Germline lookup yields CDR1 SEHNR and CDR2 FQNEAQ (reference sequence).

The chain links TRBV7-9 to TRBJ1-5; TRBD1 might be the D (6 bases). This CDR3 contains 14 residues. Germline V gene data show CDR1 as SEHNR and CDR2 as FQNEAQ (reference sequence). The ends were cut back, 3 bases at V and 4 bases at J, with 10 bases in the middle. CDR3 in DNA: TGTGCCAGCAGCTTGGAACAGGGAAATCAGCCCCAGCATTTT. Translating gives CASSLEQGNQPQHF. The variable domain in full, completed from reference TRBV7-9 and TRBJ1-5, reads DTGVSQNPRHKITKRGQNVTFRCDPISEHNRLYWYRQTLGQGPEFLTYFQNEAQLEKSRLLSDRFSAERPKGSFSTLEIQRTEQGDSAMYLCASSLEQGNQPQHFGDGTRLSIL.

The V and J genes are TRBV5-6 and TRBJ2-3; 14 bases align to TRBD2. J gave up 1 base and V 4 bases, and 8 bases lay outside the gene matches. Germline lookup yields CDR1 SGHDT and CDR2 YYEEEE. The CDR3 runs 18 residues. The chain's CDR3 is CASSTAGTSGRGTDTQYF. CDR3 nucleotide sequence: TGTGCCAGCAGCACAGCCGGGACTAGCGGGAGAGGCACAGATACGCAGTATTTT.

CDR3 sequence (DNA): TGTGCCAGCAGCTTAGTCGTAGGAGTAGAGACCCAGTACTTC. Its protein is CASSLVVGVETQYF. The rearrangement uses TRBV7-9 and TRBJ2-5; D unclear. CDR1 is SEHNR and CDR2 is FQNEAQ in the germline V gene (reference sequence). V shed 1 base and J shed 4 bases, with 10 bases lying between them. This CDR3 region has 14 residues.

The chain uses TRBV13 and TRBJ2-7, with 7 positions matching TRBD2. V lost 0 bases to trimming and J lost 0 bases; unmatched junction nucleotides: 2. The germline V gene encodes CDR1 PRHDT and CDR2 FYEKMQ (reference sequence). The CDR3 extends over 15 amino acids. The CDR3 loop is CASSLGGGSSYEQYF. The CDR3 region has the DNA TGTGCCAGCAGCTTAGGCGGGGGGTCCTCCTACGAGCAGTACTTC.

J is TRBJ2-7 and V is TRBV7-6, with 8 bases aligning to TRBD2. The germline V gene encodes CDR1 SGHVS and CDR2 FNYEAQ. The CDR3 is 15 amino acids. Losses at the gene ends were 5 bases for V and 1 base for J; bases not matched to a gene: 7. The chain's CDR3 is CASSTSGSGSYEQYF. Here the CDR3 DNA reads TGTGCCAGCAGCACCAGCGGGAGTGGGTCCTACGAGCAGTACTTC.